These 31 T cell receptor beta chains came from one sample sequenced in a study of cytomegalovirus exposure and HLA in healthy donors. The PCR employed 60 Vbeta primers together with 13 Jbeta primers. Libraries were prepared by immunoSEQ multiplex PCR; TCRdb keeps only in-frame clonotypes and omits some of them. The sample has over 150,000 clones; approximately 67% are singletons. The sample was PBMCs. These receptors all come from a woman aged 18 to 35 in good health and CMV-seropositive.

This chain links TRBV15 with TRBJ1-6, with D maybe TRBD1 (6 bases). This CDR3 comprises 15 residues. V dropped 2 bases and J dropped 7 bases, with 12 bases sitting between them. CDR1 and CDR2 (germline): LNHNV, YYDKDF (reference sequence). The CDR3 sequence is CATSRIDRRNSPLHF. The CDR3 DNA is TGTGCCACCAGCAGAATAGACAGGAGAAATTCACCCCTCCACTTT.

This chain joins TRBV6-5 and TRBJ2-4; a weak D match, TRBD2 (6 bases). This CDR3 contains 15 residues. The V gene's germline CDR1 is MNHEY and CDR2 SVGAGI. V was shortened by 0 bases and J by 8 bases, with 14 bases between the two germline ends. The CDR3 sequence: CASSYSRPPGDIQYF. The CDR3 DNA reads TGTGCCAGCAGTTACTCTCGCCCCCCGGGGGACATTCAGTACTTC.

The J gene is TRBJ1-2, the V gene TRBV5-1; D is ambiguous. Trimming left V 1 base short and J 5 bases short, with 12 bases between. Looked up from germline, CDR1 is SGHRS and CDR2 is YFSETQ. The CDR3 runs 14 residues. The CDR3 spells CASSLLHAGYGYTF. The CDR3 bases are TGCGCCAGCAGCTTGCTTCATGCCGGTTATGGCTACACCTTC.

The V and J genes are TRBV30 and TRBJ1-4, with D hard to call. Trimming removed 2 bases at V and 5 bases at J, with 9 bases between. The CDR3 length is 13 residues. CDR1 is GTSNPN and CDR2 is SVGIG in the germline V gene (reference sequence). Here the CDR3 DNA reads TGTGCCTGGAGTACTGGTTTCAATGAAAAACTGTTTTTT. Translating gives CAWSTGFNEKLFF.

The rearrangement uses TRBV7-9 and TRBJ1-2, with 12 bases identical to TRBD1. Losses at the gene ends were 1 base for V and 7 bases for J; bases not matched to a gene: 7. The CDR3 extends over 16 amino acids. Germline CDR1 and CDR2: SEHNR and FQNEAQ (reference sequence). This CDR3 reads CASSLVSGTGGPGYTF. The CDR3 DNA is TGTGCCAGCAGCTTAGTCTCCGGGACAGGGGGCCCTGGCTACACCTTC.

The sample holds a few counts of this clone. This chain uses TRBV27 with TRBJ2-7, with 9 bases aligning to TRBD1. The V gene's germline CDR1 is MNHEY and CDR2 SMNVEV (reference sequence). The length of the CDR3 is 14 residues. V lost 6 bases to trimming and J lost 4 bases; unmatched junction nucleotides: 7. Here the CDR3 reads CASSRDRGAYEQYF. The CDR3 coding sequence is TGTGCCAGCAGCCGTGACAGGGGGGCGTACGAGCAGTACTTC.

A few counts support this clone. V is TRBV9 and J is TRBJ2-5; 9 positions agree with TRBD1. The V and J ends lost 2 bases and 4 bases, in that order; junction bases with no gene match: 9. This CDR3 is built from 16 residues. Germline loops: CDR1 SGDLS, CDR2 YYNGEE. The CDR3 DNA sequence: TGTGCCAGCAGCGTTGGGACAGGGAGTGGTGCAGAGACCCAGTACTTC. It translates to CASSVGTGSGAETQYF.

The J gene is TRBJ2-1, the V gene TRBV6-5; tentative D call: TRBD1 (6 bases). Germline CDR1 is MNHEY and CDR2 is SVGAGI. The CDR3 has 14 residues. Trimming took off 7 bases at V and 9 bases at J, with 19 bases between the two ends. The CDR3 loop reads CASTPGRGGGEQFF. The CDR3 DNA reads TGTGCCAGCACCCCGGGCAGGGGTGGTGGTGAGCAGTTCTTC.

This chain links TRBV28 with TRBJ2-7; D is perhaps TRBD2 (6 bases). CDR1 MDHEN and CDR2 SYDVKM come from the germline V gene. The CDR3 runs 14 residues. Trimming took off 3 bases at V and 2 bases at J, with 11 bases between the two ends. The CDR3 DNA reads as TGTGCCAGCAGTTTCGGCGGGAATACCTACGAGCAGTACTTC. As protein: CASSFGGNTYEQYF.

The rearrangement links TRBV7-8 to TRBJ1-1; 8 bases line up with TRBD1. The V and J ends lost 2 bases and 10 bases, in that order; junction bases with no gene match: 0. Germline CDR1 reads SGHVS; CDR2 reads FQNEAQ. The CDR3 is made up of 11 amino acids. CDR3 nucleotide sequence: TGTGCCAGCAGCTTAACAGGGGGAGCTTTCTTT. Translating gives CASSLTGGAFF.

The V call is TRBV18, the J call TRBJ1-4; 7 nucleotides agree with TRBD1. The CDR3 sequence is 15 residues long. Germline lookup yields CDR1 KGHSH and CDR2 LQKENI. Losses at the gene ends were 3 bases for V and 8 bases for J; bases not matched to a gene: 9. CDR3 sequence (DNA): TGTGCCAGCTCACCTCAGACAGGGATGGGAGAAAAACTGTTTTTT. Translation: CASSPQTGMGEKLFF.

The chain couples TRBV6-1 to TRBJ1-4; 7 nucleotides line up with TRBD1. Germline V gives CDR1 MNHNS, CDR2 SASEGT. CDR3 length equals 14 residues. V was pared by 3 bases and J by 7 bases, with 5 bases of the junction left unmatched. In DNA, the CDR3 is TGTGCCAGCAGTGACCGACAGGGATTTGAAAAACTGTTTTTT. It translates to CASSDRQGFEKLFF.

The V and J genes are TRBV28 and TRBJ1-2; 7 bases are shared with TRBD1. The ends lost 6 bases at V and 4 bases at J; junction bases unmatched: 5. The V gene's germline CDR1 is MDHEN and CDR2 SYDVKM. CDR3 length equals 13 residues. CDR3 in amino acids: CASRPGTVYGYTF. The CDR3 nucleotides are TGTGCCAGCAGACCTGGGACAGTCTATGGCTACACCTTC.

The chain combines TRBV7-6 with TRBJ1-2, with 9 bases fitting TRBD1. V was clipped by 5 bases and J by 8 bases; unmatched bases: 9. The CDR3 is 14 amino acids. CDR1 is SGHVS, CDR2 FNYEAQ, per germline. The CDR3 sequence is CASSPIRDREGYTF. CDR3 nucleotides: TGTGCCAGCAGCCCAATCAGGGACAGGGAGGGCTACACCTTC.

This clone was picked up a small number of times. The CDR3 nucleotides are TGTGCCAGCAGCTTAGGGGGCGGGAGCACTGAAGCTTTCTTT. The encoded protein is CASSLGGGSTEAFF. The V gene is TRBV7-9, the J gene TRBJ1-1; D may be TRBD1 (5 bases). Germline CDR1 and CDR2: SEHNR and FQNEAQ (reference sequence). Trimming cost V 1 base and J 4 bases, with 10 bases left between them. There are 14 residues in the CDR3.

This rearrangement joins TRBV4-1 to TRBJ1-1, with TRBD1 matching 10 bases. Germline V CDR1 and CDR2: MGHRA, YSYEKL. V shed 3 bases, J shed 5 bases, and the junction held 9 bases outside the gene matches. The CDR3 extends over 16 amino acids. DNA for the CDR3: TGCGCCAGCAGCCAGGCCGTCGGACAGGGGGGTACTGAAGCTTTCTTT. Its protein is CASSQAVGQGGTEAFF.

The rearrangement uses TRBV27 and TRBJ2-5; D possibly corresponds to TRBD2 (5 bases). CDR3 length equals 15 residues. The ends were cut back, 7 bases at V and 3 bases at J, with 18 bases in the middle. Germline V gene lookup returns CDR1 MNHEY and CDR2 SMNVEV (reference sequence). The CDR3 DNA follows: TGTGCCAGCAACGTTCGGGGTGCGTGGGAAGAGACCCAGTACTTC. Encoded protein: CASNVRGAWEETQYF.

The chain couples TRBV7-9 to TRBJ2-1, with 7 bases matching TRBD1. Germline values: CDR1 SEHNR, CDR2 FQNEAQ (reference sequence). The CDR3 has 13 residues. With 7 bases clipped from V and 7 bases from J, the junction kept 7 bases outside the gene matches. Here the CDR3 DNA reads TGTGCCAGCACCGTGACAGGGTGGAATGAGCAGTTCTTC. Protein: CASTVTGWNEQFF.

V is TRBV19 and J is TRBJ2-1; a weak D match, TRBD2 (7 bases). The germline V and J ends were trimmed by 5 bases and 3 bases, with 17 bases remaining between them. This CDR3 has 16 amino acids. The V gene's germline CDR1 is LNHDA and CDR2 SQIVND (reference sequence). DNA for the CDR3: TGTGCCAGTAGTCTGGGGGTTAGGGGGGGCTACAATGAGCAGTTCTTC. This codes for CASSLGVRGGYNEQFF.

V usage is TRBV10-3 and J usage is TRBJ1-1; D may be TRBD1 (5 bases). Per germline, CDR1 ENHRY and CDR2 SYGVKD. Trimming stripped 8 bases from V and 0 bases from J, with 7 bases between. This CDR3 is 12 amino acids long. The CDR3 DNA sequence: TGTGCCATCGGGGGGATGAACACTGAAGCTTTCTTT. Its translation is CAIGGMNTEAFF.

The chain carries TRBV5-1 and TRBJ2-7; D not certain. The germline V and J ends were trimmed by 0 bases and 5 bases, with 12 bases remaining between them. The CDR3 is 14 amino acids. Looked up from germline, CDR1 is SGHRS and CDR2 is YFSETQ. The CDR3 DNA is TGCGCCAGCAGCTTGGTGTCCGGGTCTAACGAGCAGTACTTC. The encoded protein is CASSLVSGSNEQYF.

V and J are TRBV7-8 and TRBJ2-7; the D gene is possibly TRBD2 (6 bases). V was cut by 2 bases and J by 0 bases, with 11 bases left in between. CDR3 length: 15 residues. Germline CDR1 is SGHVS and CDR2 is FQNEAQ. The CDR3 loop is CASSLSRDSSYEQYF. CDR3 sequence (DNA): TGTGCCAGCAGCTTATCTCGGGACTCCTCCTACGAGCAGTACTTC.

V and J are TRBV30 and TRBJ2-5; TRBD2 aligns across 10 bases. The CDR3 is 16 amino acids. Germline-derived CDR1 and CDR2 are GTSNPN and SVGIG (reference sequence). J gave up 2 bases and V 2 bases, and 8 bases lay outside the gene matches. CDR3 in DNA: TGTGCCTGGAGTCCCGGACTAGCGGTTATACAAGAGACCCAGTACTTC. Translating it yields CAWSPGLAVIQETQYF.

The CDR3 DNA sequence: TGCGCCAGCAGCTTACAGGGGTTCCACGAGCAGTACTTC. This translates into CASSLQGFHEQYF. The chain combines TRBV5-1 with TRBJ2-7; 7 bases map to TRBD1. Germline lookup yields CDR1 SGHRS and CDR2 YFSETQ. CDR3 size: 13 residues. With V trimmed by 2 bases and J by 5 bases, 4 bases remained unmatched.

CDR3 in amino acids: CASSARSANTGELFF. DNA for the CDR3: TGTGCCAGCAGCGCGAGGAGCGCTAACACCGGGGAGCTGTTTTTT. This sequence joins TRBV9 and TRBJ2-2; D is uncertain. Looked up from germline, CDR1 is SGDLS and CDR2 is YYNGEE. The CDR3 consists of 15 residues. The V gene lost 3 bases and the J gene lost 2 bases, with 11 bases spanning the gap. Combining the CDR3 with reference TRBV9 and TRBJ2-2 gives the whole variable domain DSGVTQTPKHLITATGQRVTLRCSPRSGDLSVYWYQQSLDQGLQFLIQYYNGEERAKGNILERFSAQQFPDLHSELNLSSLELGDSALYFCASSARSANTGELFFGEGSRLTVL.

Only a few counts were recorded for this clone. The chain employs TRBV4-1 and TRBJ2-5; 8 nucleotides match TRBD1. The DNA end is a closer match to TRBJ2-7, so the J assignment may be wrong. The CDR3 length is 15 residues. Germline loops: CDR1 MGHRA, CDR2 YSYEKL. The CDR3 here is CASSQARDRRYEQYF. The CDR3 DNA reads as TGCGCCAGCAGCCAAGCTCGGGACAGGCGCTACGAGCAGTACTTC.

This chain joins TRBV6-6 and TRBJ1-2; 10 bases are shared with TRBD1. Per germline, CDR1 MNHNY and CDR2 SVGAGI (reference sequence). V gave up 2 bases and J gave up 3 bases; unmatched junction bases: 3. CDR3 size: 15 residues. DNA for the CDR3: TGTGCCAGCAGTTACCGGGACAGGGGTCACTATGGCTACACCTTC. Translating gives CASSYRDRGHYGYTF.

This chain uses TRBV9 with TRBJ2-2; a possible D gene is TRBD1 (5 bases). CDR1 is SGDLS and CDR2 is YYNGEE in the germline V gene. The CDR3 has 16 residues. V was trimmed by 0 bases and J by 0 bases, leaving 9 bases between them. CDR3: CASSVVRGANTGELFF. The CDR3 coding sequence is TGTGCCAGCAGCGTAGTAAGGGGCGCGAACACCGGGGAGCTGTTTTTT. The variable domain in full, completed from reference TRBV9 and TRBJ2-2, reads DSGVTQTPKHLITATGQRVTLRCSPRSGDLSVYWYQQSLDQGLQFLIQYYNGEERAKGNILERFSAQQFPDLHSELNLSSLELGDSALYFCASSVVRGANTGELFFGEGSRLTVL.

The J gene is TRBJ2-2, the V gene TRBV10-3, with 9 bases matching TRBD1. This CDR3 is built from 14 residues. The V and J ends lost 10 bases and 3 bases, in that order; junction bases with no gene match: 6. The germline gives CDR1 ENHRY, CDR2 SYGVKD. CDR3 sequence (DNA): TGTGCCAGCCGCCGGACAGGGGACACCGGGGAGCTGTTTTTT. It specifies CASRRTGDTGELFF.

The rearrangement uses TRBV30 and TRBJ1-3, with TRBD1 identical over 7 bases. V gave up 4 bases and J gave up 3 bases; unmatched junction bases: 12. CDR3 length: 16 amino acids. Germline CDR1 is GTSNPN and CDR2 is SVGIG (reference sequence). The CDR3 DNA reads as TGTGCCTGGATGGAACAGGGGCTAGGAGATGGAAACACCATATATTTT. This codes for CAWMEQGLGDGNTIYF.

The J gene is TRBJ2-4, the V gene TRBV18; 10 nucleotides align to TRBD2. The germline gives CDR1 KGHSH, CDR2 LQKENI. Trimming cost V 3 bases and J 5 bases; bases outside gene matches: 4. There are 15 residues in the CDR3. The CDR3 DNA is TGTGCCAGCTCACCGGCTAGCGGGGGTGAAAACATTCAGTACTTC. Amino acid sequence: CASSPASGGENIQYF.